This is a list of T cell receptor beta chains from one sample in a study of cytomegalovirus exposure and HLA in healthy donors. The method was immunoSEQ multiplex PCR; TCRdb's version includes in-frame clones alone and lacks a portion of them. The table has roughly 120,000 clones, roughly three quarters seen once. The sample comprised PBMCs. The receptors stem from a middle-aged man in good health and CMV-seropositive. CDR3s include the opening cysteine and the closing phenylalanine or tryptophan.

V: TRBV7-9; length: 12; CDR3: CASSLGAGGQYF
V: TRBV11-3; length: 14; CDR3: CASTSGVISYEQYF
V: TRBV10-3; length: 13; CDR3: CAISESPPRVVVF
V: TRBV15; length: 14; CDR3: CATKRAGETDTQYF
V: TRBV5-6; length: 15; CDR3: CASSPPGQGTWRQYF
V: TRBV5-1; length: 15; CDR3: CASSLAGGRNEKLFF
V: TRBV5-1; length: 17; CDR3: CASSSGGLAGGTDTQYF
V: TRBV19; length: 14; CDR3: CASSNWTVNQPQHF
V: TRBV15; length: 15; CDR3: CATSFTPGSSYEQYF
V: TRBV6-5; length: 13; CDR3: CASGGEGSNEQFF
V: TRBV5-4; length: 14; CDR3: CASSSSGGPYEQYF
V: TRBV6-6; length: 13; CDR3: CASSYLGASEAFF
V: TRBV4-1; length: 16; CDR3: CASSQDLGLFDYEQYF
V: TRBV9; length: 17; CDR3: CASSVASGGAGTDTQYF